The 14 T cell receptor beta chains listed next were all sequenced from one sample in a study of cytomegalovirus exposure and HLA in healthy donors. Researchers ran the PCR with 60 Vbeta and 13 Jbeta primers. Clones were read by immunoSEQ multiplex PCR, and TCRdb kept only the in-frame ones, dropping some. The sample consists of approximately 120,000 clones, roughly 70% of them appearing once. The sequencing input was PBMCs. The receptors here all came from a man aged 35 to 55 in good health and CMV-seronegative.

CDR3 DNA: TGCGCCAGCACCTCAGGGCGAGGAATCTATGGCTACACCTTC. It encodes CASTSGRGIYGYTF. This chain joins TRBV5-1 and TRBJ1-2; D might be TRBD1 (5 bases). The germline gives CDR1 SGHRS, CDR2 YFSETQ. This CDR3 is 14 amino acids long. Trimming took 6 bases from V and 4 from J, leaving 16 bases between them.

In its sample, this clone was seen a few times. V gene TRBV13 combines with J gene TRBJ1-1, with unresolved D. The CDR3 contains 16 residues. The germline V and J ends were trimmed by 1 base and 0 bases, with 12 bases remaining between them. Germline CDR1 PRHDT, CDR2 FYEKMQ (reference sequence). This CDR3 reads CASSLVAGYLNTEAFF. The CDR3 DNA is TGTGCCAGCAGCTTAGTGGCAGGATATTTGAACACTGAAGCTTTCTTT. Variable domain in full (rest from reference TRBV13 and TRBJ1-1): AAGVIQSPRHLIKEKRETATLKCYPIPRHDTVYWYQQGPGQDPQFLISFYEKMQSDKGSIPDRFSAQQFSDYHSELNMSSLELGDSALYFCASSLVAGYLNTEAFFGQGTRLTVV.

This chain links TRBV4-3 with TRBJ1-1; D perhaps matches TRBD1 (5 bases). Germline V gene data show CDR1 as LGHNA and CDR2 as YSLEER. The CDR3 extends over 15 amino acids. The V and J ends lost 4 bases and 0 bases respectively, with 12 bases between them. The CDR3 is CASSPTGTMNTEAFF. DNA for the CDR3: TGCGCCAGCAGCCCGACCGGGACTATGAACACTGAAGCTTTCTTT.

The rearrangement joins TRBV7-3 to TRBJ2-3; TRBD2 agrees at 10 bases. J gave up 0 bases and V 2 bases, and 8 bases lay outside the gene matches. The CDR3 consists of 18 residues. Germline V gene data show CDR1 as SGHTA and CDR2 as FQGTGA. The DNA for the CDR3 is TGTGCCAGCAGCTTACCTAGCGGGGGATCCTCTAGCACAGATACGCAGTATTTT. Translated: CASSLPSGGSSSTDTQYF.

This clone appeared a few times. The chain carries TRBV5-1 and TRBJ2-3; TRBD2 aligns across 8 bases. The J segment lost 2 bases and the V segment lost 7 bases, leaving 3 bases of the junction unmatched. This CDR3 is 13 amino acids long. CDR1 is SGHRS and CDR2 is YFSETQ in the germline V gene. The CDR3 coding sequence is TGCGCCAGCGGGGGACTAGACACAGATACGCAGTATTTT. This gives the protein CASGGLDTDTQYF.

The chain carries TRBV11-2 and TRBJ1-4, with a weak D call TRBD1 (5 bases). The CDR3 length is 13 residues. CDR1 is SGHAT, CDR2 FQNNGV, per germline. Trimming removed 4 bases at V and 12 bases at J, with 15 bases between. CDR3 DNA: TGTGCCAGCAGCTCGGGACTCTGGGAAGAACTGTTTTTT. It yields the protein CASSSGLWEELFF.

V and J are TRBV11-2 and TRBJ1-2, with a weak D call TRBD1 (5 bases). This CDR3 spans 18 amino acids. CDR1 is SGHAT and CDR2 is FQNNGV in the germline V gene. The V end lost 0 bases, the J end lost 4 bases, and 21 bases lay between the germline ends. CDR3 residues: CASSLDPRAGGGLYGYTF. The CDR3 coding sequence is TGTGCCAGCAGCTTAGATCCGAGGGCCGGGGGTGGGCTCTATGGCTACACCTTC.

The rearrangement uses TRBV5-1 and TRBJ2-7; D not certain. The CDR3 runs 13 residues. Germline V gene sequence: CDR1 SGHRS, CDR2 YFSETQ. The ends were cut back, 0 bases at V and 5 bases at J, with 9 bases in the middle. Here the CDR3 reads CASSLETGDEQYF. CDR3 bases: TGCGCCAGCAGCTTGGAGACCGGAGACGAGCAGTACTTC.

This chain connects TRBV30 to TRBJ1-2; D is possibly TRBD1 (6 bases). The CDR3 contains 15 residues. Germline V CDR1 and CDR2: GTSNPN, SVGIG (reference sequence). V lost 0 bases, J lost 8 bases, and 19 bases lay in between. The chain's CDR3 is CAWSVGAIPVGGYTF. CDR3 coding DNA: TGTGCCTGGAGTGTGGGGGCCATCCCCGTAGGGGGCTACACCTTC.

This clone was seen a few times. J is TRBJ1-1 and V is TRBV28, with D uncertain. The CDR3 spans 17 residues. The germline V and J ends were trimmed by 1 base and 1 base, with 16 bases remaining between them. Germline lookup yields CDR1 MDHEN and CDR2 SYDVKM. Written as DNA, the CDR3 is TGTGCCAGCAGTTTATTTAGGTACCGGGCGGGGAACACTGAAGCTTTCTTT. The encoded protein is CASSLFRYRAGNTEAFF. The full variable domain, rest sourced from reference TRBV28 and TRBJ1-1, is DVKVTQSSRYLVKRTGEKVFLECVQDMDHENMFWYRQDPGLGLRLIYFSYDVKMKEKGDIPEGYSVSREKKERFSLILESASTNQTSMYLCASSLFRYRAGNTEAFFGQGTRLTVV.

This CDR3 is CASSIGWGGTEAFF. CDR3 sequence (DNA): TGTGCCAGTAGTATAGGGTGGGGCGGCACTGAAGCTTTCTTT. V gene TRBV19 combines with J gene TRBJ1-1, with TRBD1 as a possible D gene (5 bases). CDR1 and CDR2 (germline): LNHDA, SQIVND (reference sequence). V was cut by 1 base and J by 4 bases, with 10 bases left in between. The CDR3 is made up of 14 amino acids.

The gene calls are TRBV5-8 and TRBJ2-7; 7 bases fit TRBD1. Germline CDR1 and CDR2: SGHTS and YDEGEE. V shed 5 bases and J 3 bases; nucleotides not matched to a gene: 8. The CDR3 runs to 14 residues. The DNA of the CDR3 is TGTGCCAGCAGACCAGGGACAGATTTCTACGAGCAGTACTTC. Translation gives CASRPGTDFYEQYF.

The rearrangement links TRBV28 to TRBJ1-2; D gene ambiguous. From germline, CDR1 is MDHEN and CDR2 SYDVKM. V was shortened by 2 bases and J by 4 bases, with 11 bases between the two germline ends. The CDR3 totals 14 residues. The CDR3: CASSLGEGFYGYTF. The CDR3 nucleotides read TGTGCCAGCAGTTTAGGGGAGGGATTCTATGGCTACACCTTC.

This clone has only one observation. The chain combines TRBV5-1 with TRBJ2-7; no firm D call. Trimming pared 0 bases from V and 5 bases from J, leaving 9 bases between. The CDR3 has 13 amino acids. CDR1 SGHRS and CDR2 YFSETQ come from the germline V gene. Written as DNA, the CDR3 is TGCGCCAGCAGCTTGGGATCACTGGACGAGCAGTACTTC. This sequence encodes CASSLGSLDEQYF.